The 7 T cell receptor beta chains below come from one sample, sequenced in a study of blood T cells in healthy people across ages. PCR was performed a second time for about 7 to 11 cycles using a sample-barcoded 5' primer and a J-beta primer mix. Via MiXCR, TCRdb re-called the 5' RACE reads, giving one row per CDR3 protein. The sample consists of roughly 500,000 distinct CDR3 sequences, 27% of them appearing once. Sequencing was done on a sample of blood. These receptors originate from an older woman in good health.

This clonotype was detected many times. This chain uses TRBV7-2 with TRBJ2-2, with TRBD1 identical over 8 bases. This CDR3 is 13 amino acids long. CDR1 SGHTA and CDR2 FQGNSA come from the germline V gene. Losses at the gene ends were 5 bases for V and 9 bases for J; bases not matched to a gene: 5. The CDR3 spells CASSVRQGRELFF. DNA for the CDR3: TGTGCCAGCAGCGTACGACAGGGGCGGGAGCTGTTTTTT.

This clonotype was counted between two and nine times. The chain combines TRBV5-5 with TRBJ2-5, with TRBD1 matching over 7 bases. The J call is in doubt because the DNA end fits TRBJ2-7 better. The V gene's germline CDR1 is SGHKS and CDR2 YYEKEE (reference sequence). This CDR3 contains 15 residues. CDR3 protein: CASSYIGDSSYEQYF. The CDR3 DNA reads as TGTGCCAGCAGCTATATCGGGGACAGCTCCTACGAGCAGTACTTC.

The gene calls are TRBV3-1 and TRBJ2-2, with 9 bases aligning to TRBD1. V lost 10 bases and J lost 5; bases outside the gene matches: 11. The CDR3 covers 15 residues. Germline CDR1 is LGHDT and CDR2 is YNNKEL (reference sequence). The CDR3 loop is CATRPGTGYTGELFF. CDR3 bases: TGTGCCACCCGACCCGGGACAGGGTATACCGGGGAGCTGTTTTTT.

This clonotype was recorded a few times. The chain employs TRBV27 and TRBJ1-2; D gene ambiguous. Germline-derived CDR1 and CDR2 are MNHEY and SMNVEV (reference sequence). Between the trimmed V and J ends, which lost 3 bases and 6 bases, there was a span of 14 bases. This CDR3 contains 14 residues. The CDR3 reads CASSFSGRDDGYTF. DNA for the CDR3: TGTGCCAGCAGTTTTTCAGGTCGAGACGATGGCTACACCTTC.

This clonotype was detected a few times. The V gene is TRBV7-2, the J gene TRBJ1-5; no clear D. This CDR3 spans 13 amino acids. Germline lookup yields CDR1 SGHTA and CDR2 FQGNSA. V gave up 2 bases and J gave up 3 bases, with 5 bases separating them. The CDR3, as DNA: TGTGCCAGCAGCTTACAGTACAATCAGCCCCAGCATTTT. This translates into CASSLQYNQPQHF.

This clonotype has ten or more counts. Here the CDR3 DNA reads TGCAGCGTTGACAGGACAGGGACCTCCTACGAGCAGTACTTC. Its protein is CSVDRTGTSYEQYF. The rearrangement uses TRBV29-1 and TRBJ2-7; TRBD1 agrees at 8 bases. Per germline, CDR1 SQVTM and CDR2 ANQGSEA. CDR3 length: 14 residues. Trimming took 3 bases from V and 0 from J; bases not matched to a gene: 4.

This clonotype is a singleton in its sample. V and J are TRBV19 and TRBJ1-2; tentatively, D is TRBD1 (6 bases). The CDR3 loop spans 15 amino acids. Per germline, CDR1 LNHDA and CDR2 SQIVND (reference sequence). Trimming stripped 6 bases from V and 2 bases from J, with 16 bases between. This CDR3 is CASSTRDTQNYGYTF. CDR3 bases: TGTGCCAGTAGCACCAGGGACACTCAAAACTATGGCTACACCTTC.